The 8 T cell receptor beta chains presented below share a single source sample, sequenced in a study of blood T cells in healthy people across ages. Sample-barcoded 5' priming and a J-beta primer mix drove a second PCR of 7 to 11 cycles. TCRdb processed the 5' RACE reads anew with MiXCR; each CDR3 protein has one entry. The sample lists around 1,500,000 distinct CDR3 sequences, roughly 40% occurring once. Input material: blood. The receptors come from a woman aged 18-29 years in good health.

There are a few counts of this clonotype. The chain uses TRBV6-5 and TRBJ2-1; D is undetermined. The V end was cut by 6 bases, the J end by 0 bases, with 18 bases between. CDR3 length equals 17 residues. Germline-derived CDR1 and CDR2 are MNHEY and SVGAGI. The CDR3 DNA reads TGTGCCAGCAGCCTACTCGGTGGAAAACTCTCCTACAATGAGCAGTTCTTC. It yields the protein CASSLLGGKLSYNEQFF.

V and J are TRBV7-9 and TRBJ2-7; 9 bases are shared with TRBD1. The CDR3 has 15 residues. J lost 4 bases, V lost 6 bases, and 10 bases had no gene match. Germline V gene data show CDR1 as SEHNR and CDR2 as FQNEAQ (reference sequence). In nucleotides, the CDR3 is TGTGCCAGCAGTTCCAGGACAGGGGCCCTTTACGAGCAGTACTTC. This sequence encodes CASSSRTGALYEQYF.

The chain carries TRBV10-3 and TRBJ2-5; 11 positions match TRBD2. Germline V gene lookup returns CDR1 ENHRY and CDR2 SYGVKD. Trimming cost V 11 bases and J 5 bases; bases outside gene matches: 10. The CDR3 loop spans 14 amino acids. CDR3 sequence (DNA): TGTGCCTCGGGAACTAGCGGGAGTAGGGAGACCCAGTACTTC. The encoded protein is CASGTSGSRETQYF.

This rearrangement joins TRBV29-1 to TRBJ2-3; TRBD1 matches at 7 bases. Germline-derived CDR1 and CDR2 are SQVTM and ANQGSEA. With V trimmed by 5 bases and J by 2 bases, 4 bases remained unmatched. The CDR3 is 13 residues long. DNA of the CDR3: TGCAGCGTTCGGGACAGCCTCACAGATACGCAGTATTTT. Encoded protein: CSVRDSLTDTQYF.

The chain couples TRBV3-1 to TRBJ2-4; possibly TRBD2 for D (5 bases). V was shortened by 6 bases and J by 6 bases, with 15 bases between the two germline ends. Germline V lookup: CDR1 LGHDT, CDR2 YNNKEL (reference sequence). The CDR3 is 14 amino acids. CDR3 loop: CASSTDREGNIQYF. The CDR3 bases are TGTGCCAGCAGTACCGACCGTGAGGGAAACATTCAGTACTTC.

This clonotype was picked up a small number of times. This chain connects TRBV14 to TRBJ2-1, with TRBD2 matching 7 bases. Germline loops: CDR1 SGHDN, CDR2 FVKESK. The ends lost 4 bases at V and 9 bases at J; junction bases unmatched: 9. This CDR3 is 14 amino acids long. In DNA form, the CDR3 reads TGTGCCAGCAGCCCGCCCGGGACTAAGCGTGAGCAGTTCTTC. Protein: CASSPPGTKREQFF.

This clonotype was counted a single time. The rearrangement joins TRBV27 to TRBJ2-2; 8 nucleotides line up with TRBD1. The CDR3 is 16 amino acids. J lost 7 bases, V lost 1 base, and 8 bases had no gene match. Germline assignment: CDR1 MNHEY and CDR2 SMNVEV (reference sequence). The CDR3 loop is CASSLLSGGDHGELFF. The DNA for the CDR3 is TGTGCCAGCAGTTTATTGTCAGGGGGCGATCACGGGGAGCTGTTTTTT.

Points on this clonotype: The junction differs from germline at one of its ends, possibly a read error. This chain joins TRBV12-3 or TRBV12-4 and TRBJ2-2; tentative D call: TRBD1 (6 bases). This CDR3 comprises 16 residues. The DNA of the CDR3 is TGTGCCAGCCGGGAAATGACAGGAATAAACACCGGGGAGCGGTTTTTT. Its translation: CASREMTGINTGERFF.